The 25 T cell receptor beta chains presented below share a single source sample, sequenced in a study of molecular identifiers for immune sequencing clone quantification. TCRdb re-called the PCR reads through MiXCR, storing one row per CDR3 protein. The table includes around 70,000 distinct CDR3 sequences, 18% detected once. The specimen sequenced was naive CD8+ T cells from blood, with Jurkat cell RNA spiked in. Noted subset: FACS-sorted CD8+CD4-CCR7+CD45RA+ naive T cells. These receptors were taken from a human donor in good health. Some libraries in this study had Jurkat cell RNA spiked in.

There are many counts of this clonotype. This chain joins TRBV27 and TRBJ2-5; 7 positions match TRBD2. The J segment lost 5 bases and the V segment lost 3 bases, leaving 9 bases of the junction unmatched. The length of the CDR3 is 15 residues. Germline loops: CDR1 MNHEY, CDR2 SMNVEV (reference sequence). The DNA for the CDR3 is TGTGCCAGCAGTTTCATCGCGGGAGTATCTGAGACCCAGTACTTC. Protein: CASSFIAGVSETQYF.

The rearrangement links TRBV21-1 to TRBJ2-5; the table's TRBD1 call for D was not verified on the DNA. TRBV21-1 is classified as a pseudogene. CDR3 size: 12 residues. CDR3 bases: TGTGCCAGCAGTAGGGGCCGAGAGACCCAGTACTTC. It is translated as CASSRGRETQYF.

A few counts support this clonotype. The chain links TRBV12-3 or TRBV12-4 to TRBJ2-1; D is unclear. CDR3 length: 13 amino acids. Trimming took off 5 bases at V and 5 bases at J, with 10 bases between the two ends. This CDR3 is CASSHTTDNEQFF. CDR3 DNA: TGTGCCAGCAGTCATACGACCGACAATGAGCAGTTCTTC.

The chain recombines TRBV25-1 with TRBJ2-7; TRBD2 agrees at 7 bases. The V and J ends lost 1 base and 4 bases, in that order; junction bases with no gene match: 7. The V gene's germline CDR1 is MGHDK and CDR2 SYGVNS. This CDR3 spans 15 amino acids. CDR3: CASSEFGGGPYEQYF. The CDR3 DNA sequence: TGTGCCAGCAGTGAATTTGGGGGAGGGCCTTACGAGCAGTACTTC.

This clonotype was picked up many times. The chain combines TRBV7-6 with TRBJ1-1, with 9 bases lining up with TRBD1. V lost 1 base, J lost 6 bases, and 6 bases stayed unmatched. This CDR3 has 15 residues. Germline CDR1 and CDR2: SGHVS and FNYEAQ. CDR3: CASSLVGTGHSEAFF. The CDR3 DNA reads TGTGCCAGCAGCTTAGTAGGGACAGGGCATTCTGAAGCTTTCTTT.

The CDR3 DNA reads as TGTGCCAGCAGTTCTCGGACAGGGTCTGGTCAGCCCCAGCATTTT. The encoded protein is CASSSRTGSGQPQHF. This chain links TRBV27 with TRBJ1-5; 8 positions match TRBD1. CDR1 MNHEY and CDR2 SMNVEV come from the germline V gene (reference sequence). Trimming took 4 bases from V and 6 from J; bases not matched to a gene: 8. This CDR3 contains 15 residues.

About this clonotype: It may be a read error: a sequence one base away is much more abundant. This chain links TRBV6-2 or TRBV6-3 with TRBJ1-1; D is ambiguous. Germline lookup yields CDR1 MNHEY and CDR2 SVGEGT. There are 13 residues in the CDR3. The CDR3 is CASSYAASAEASF. The CDR3, as DNA: TGTGCCAGCAGTTACGCGGCAAGCGCTGAAGCTTCCTTT.

As concerns this clonotype: Compared with germline, one end of the junction differs, possibly owing to a read error. This chain joins TRBV27 and TRBJ2-7; perhaps TRBD1 as D (6 bases). Germline V CDR1 and CDR2: MNHEY, SMNVEV (reference sequence). The CDR3 is made up of 14 amino acids. The CDR3 is CASSPAGDPYEQHF. The CDR3 DNA reads as TGTGCCAGCAGTCCGGCAGGGGATCCCTACGAGCAGCACTTC.

DNA of the CDR3: TGTGCCAGCAGCTCCAGTGGGTACCTGGAGTACAATGAGCAGTTCTTC. Translation: CASSSSGYLEYNEQFF. The J gene is TRBJ2-1, the V gene TRBV11-2; no reliable D call. V gave up 4 bases and J gave up 4 bases, with 17 bases separating them. The germline V gene has CDR1 SGHAT and CDR2 FQNNGV. The CDR3 covers 16 residues.

This clonotype has a handful of counts. J is TRBJ1-3 and V is TRBV27; D remains unclear. The CDR3 runs 13 residues. Looked up from germline, CDR1 is MNHEY and CDR2 is SMNVEV (reference sequence). V lost 5 bases to trimming and J lost 4 bases, with 9 bases between them. CDR3 sequence (DNA): TGTGCCAGCAGTCTCTCCCAAGGAAACACCATATATTTT. It translates to CASSLSQGNTIYF.

This clonotype came up many times. The chain joins TRBV5-5 to TRBJ2-4; 10 bases map to TRBD2. Germline CDR1 SGHKS, CDR2 YYEKEE (reference sequence). This CDR3 has 21 amino acids. Trimming cost V 0 bases and J 0 bases; bases outside gene matches: 15. The CDR3 here is CASSLVDSGRPLTLAKNIQYF. DNA for the CDR3: TGTGCCAGCAGCTTGGTGGATAGCGGGAGGCCCCTGACGCTAGCCAAAAACATTCAGTACTTC. Full variable domain (outside the CDR3, taken from reference TRBV5-5 and TRBJ2-4): DAGVTQSPTHLIKTRGQQVTLRCSPISGHKSVSWYQQVLGQGPQFIFQYYEKEERGRGNFPDRFSARQFPNYSSELNVNALLLGDSALYLCASSLVDSGRPLTLAKNIQYFGAGTRLSVL.

There are many counts of this clonotype. The gene calls are TRBV5-1 and TRBJ2-3; D unclear. The V gene's germline CDR1 is SGHRS and CDR2 YFSETQ. The CDR3 runs 12 residues. Trimming shortened V by 3 bases and J by 2 bases, and 4 bases separated the two germline ends. CDR3 DNA sequence: TGCGCCAGCAGCTGGAACACAGATACGCAGTATTTT. Translation: CASSWNTDTQYF.

This clonotype was observed a few times. The V and J genes are TRBV28 and TRBJ2-2; D is perhaps TRBD1 or TRBD2 (5 bases each). The CDR3 contains 17 residues. Germline V lookup: CDR1 MDHEN, CDR2 SYDVKM. Trimming took 7 bases from V and 5 from J, leaving 23 bases between them. The CDR3 sequence is CASTLPDGTWGTGELFF. CDR3 nucleotide sequence: TGTGCCAGCACCCTCCCCGACGGGACGTGGGGAACCGGGGAGCTGTTTTTT.

This sequence joins TRBV5-1 and TRBJ2-6, with D possibly matching TRBD1 (5 bases). Germline lookup yields CDR1 SGHRS and CDR2 YFSETQ. Trimming stripped 4 bases from V and 0 bases from J, with 17 bases between. This CDR3 is built from 18 residues. In nucleotides, the CDR3 is TGCGCCAGCAGCCCTACATCGACAGCGCACTCTGGGGCCAACGTCCTGACTTTC. Residues: CASSPTSTAHSGANVLTF.

This clonotype was counted between two and nine times. The chain links TRBV24-1 to TRBJ2-1; D possibly corresponds to TRBD2 (6 bases). Germline V CDR1 and CDR2: KGHDR, SFDVKD. The CDR3 consists of 14 residues. Trimming took off 1 base at V and 4 bases at J, with 7 bases between the two ends. The CDR3 nucleotides are TGTGCCACCAGTGATTTTGCGGGGTACAATGAGCAGTTCTTC. Amino acid sequence: CATSDFAGYNEQFF.

This clonotype showed up many times. The chain combines TRBV30 with TRBJ1-5, with D perhaps TRBD1 (5 bases). Germline loops: CDR1 GTSNPN, CDR2 SVGIG (reference sequence). The CDR3 extends over 15 amino acids. V was clipped by 2 bases and J by 5 bases, with 16 bases between them. The CDR3 here is CAWSLWSGGDQPQHF. CDR3 in DNA: TGTGCCTGGAGTTTATGGAGCGGAGGGGATCAGCCCCAGCATTTT.

The rearrangement uses TRBV4-1 and TRBJ2-7; 12 bases align to TRBD2. The V gene end was trimmed by 4 bases and the J gene end by 2 bases; junction bases not matched to a gene: 3. Germline V gives CDR1 MGHRA, CDR2 YSYEKL. CDR3 length: 15 amino acids. The CDR3 sequence: CASSPRLAGAYEQYF. In nucleotides, the CDR3 is TGCGCCAGCAGCCCTAGACTAGCGGGAGCCTACGAGCAGTACTTC.

A note on this clonotype: This sequence may be a read error, since a much larger clone differs from it by one base. The conserved phenylalanine or tryptophan is not found at the CDR3 terminus, so this likely reflects a read error. The chain has TRBV19 and TRBJ1-5; D gene ambiguous. This CDR3 contains 14 residues. V lost 2 bases, J lost 5 bases, and 10 bases lay in between. Germline V gives CDR1 LNHDA, CDR2 SQIVND (reference sequence). In nucleotides, the CDR3 is TGTGCCAGTAGTATATTTGGAGCCGATCAGCCCCAGCATCTT. It specifies CASSIFGADQPQHL.

At least ten counts were recorded for this clonotype. The gene calls are TRBV9 and TRBJ2-2; 7 bases fit TRBD2. Germline CDR1 is SGDLS and CDR2 is YYNGEE. The CDR3 length is 15 residues. J lost 2 bases, V lost 3 bases, and 4 bases had no gene match. The CDR3 DNA reads TGTGCCAGCAGCGGCGGGAGCCATAACACCGGGGAGCTGTTTTTT. Residues: CASSGGSHNTGELFF.

This clonotype has ten or more counts. The J gene is TRBJ2-3, the V gene TRBV10-3, with 8 nucleotides matching TRBD2. V was clipped by 3 bases and J by 4 bases; unmatched bases: 6. The CDR3 runs to 15 residues. Germline loops: CDR1 ENHRY, CDR2 SYGVKD. The CDR3 DNA reads TGTGCCATCAGTGATGGTAGCGGGATTGCAGATACGCAGTATTTT. Protein product: CAISDGSGIADTQYF.

The sample holds many counts of this clonotype. This chain uses TRBV4-1 with TRBJ2-7; D might be TRBD1 (6 bases). The CDR3 consists of 14 residues. Looked up from germline, CDR1 is MGHRA and CDR2 is YSYEKL. V lost 4 bases, J lost 1 base, and 11 bases lay in between. CDR3 sequence reads: CASSPLTGSYEQYF. The CDR3 DNA reads TGCGCCAGCAGCCCCCTAACAGGGTCCTACGAGCAGTACTTC.

Concerning this clonotype itself: A much larger clone is a single base away; this may be a read error. J is TRBJ2-1 and V is TRBV4-1, with D perhaps matching TRBD1 (5 bases). V was pared by 1 base and J by 9 bases, with 7 bases between. This CDR3 contains 12 residues. Per germline, CDR1 MGHRA and CDR2 YSYEKL. CDR3 bases: TGCGCCAGCAGCCAAGTAAGGGGTGAGCAGTTCTTC. Amino acid sequence: CASSQVRGEQFF.

The sample holds many counts of this clonotype. The V and J genes are TRBV7-6 and TRBJ2-7; TRBD2 aligns across 7 bases. Germline CDR1 is SGHVS and CDR2 is FNYEAQ. The CDR3 runs to 14 residues. The J segment lost 3 bases and the V segment lost 4 bases, leaving 6 bases of the junction unmatched. The CDR3 nucleotides read TGTGCCAGCAGCTGGGTTGGCGGGGGCTACGAGCAGTACTTC. As protein: CASSWVGGGYEQYF.

There are many counts of this clonotype. The chain uses TRBV27 and TRBJ2-3; D may be TRBD1 (5 bases). Germline V gene data show CDR1 as MNHEY and CDR2 as SMNVEV (reference sequence). With 0 bases removed from V and 8 bases from J, the gap between germline ends came to 18 bases. CDR3 length: 16 residues. CDR3 residues: CASSLSQTGAVGTQYF. CDR3 DNA: TGTGCCAGCAGTTTATCTCAGACTGGGGCGGTAGGTACGCAGTATTTT.

A note on this clonotype: This clone may be a read error of a much larger clone one base away. The genes are TRBV28 and TRBJ1-6; D not certain. CDR1 is MDHEN, CDR2 SYDVKM, per germline. This CDR3 has 16 amino acids. The CDR3 DNA follows: TGTGCCGGCAGTCTGTACCTGGGGAGCAATAATTCACCCCTCCACTTT. It specifies CAGSLYLGSNNSPLHF.